A single sample gave rise to the 14 T cell receptor beta chains below, sequenced in a study of shared clonotypes between healthy human individuals. Some clones are missing from TCRdb's copy, which holds only in-frame ones; the method was immunoSEQ multiplex PCR. The top ten clones hold roughly 1.7% of a sample with some 2,100,000 clones, about 93% of them seen once. The naive CD8 fraction comprised CD45RO-negative cells positively selected for CCR7 and excluded terminally differentiated effector memory CD45RA+ cells. Sequenced material: naive CD8+ T cells from PBMCs. These receptors were taken from a man between 18 and 29 years old in good health. Some clones in this sample may be carry-over from other donors' samples.

A single count supports this clone. The genes are TRBV7-9 and TRBJ1-1; weak D call: TRBD1 (6 bases). Germline CDR1 SEHNR, CDR2 FQNEAQ (reference sequence). With 5 bases removed from V and 1 base from J, the gap between germline ends came to 14 bases. This CDR3 region has 15 residues. CDR3 DNA: TGTGCCAGCAGCAGCGCGCAGGGACAGAACACTGAAGCTTTCTTT. Translation gives CASSSAQGQNTEAFF.

The CDR3 DNA reads as TGTGCCAGCAGCCTGGACGGCCTTAGCTACACCTTC. This codes for CASSLDGLSYTF. The chain links TRBV7-2 to TRBJ1-2, with D unresolved. Trimming removed 5 bases from V and 9 bases from J, with 13 bases in between. Germline CDR1 is SGHTA and CDR2 is FQGNSA. CDR3 length: 12 residues.

This chain connects TRBV28 to TRBJ2-7; D perhaps matches TRBD2 (6 bases). Trimming took 3 bases from V and 2 from J, leaving 17 bases between them. The CDR3 has 16 amino acids. The germline CDR1 and CDR2 sequences are MDHEN and SYDVKM. CDR3 DNA sequence: TGTGCCAGCAGTTTTCCCCAGGCAGGCGGGACCTACGAGCAGTACTTC. This sequence encodes CASSFPQAGGTYEQYF. Drawing the rest from reference TRBV28 and TRBJ2-7, the complete variable domain is DVKVTQSSRYLVKRTGEKVFLECVQDMDHENMFWYRQDPGLGLRLIYFSYDVKMKEKGDIPEGYSVSREKKERFSLILESASTNQTSMYLCASSFPQAGGTYEQYFGPGTRLTVT.

V usage is TRBV15 and J usage is TRBJ1-4, with D perhaps matching TRBD1 (6 bases). V was trimmed by 5 bases and J by 5 bases, leaving 9 bases between them. Germline assignment: CDR1 LNHNV and CDR2 YYDKDF (reference sequence). The CDR3 extends over 13 amino acids. The CDR3 here is CATSDRTNEKLFF. Written as DNA, the CDR3 is TGTGCCACCAGCGACAGGACAAATGAAAAACTGTTTTTT.

Remarks on this clone: The sample contains more than one DNA sequence encoding this CDR3. This chain links TRBV2 with TRBJ2-7; the match to TRBD1 covers 11 bases. The CDR3 loop spans 15 amino acids. With 6 bases clipped from V and 2 bases from J, the junction kept 6 bases outside the gene matches. Per the germline V gene, CDR1 is SNHLY and CDR2 is FYNNEI. The CDR3 DNA reads as TGTGCCAGCAGCTTACCGGGACAGGGGGCCTACGAGCAGTACTTC. Its protein is CASSLPGQGAYEQYF.

This clone was seen just once. V gene TRBV4-3 combines with J gene TRBJ2-7, with D tentatively TRBD2 (5 bases). From germline, CDR1 is LGHNA and CDR2 YSLEER. CDR3 length equals 13 residues. The germline V and J ends were trimmed by 4 bases and 2 bases, with 9 bases remaining between them. The CDR3 DNA sequence: TGCGCCAGCAGCCCTGGAGGTCCCTACGAGCAGTACTTC. It encodes CASSPGGPYEQYF.

This chain links TRBV5-3 with TRBJ1-2, with a tentative D call TRBD1 (6 bases). TRBV5-3 qualifies as an ORF whose function is uncertain. This CDR3 region has 15 residues. V was pared by 3 bases and J by 7 bases, with 19 bases between. Here the CDR3 reads CARSYSDSYQFGYTF. CDR3 nucleotides: TGTGCCAGAAGCTACTCGGACAGCTACCAATTTGGCTACACCTTC.

The CDR3 reads CASSISDSAGAEAFF. The DNA of the CDR3 is TGTGCCAGTAGTATAAGCGACAGTGCGGGCGCTGAAGCTTTCTTT. V usage is TRBV19 and J usage is TRBJ1-1; weak D call: TRBD1 (5 bases). The CDR3 is made up of 15 amino acids. Per the germline V gene, CDR1 is LNHDA and CDR2 is SQIVND (reference sequence). V lost 2 bases and J 6 bases, leaving 16 bases between the germline ends.

For this clone: Other nucleotide sequences from this sample produce the same CDR3. The chain is built from TRBV9 and TRBJ2-5; no definite D call. This CDR3 is 14 amino acids long. Deletions cut 0 bases from V and 4 bases from J, with 10 bases between. The germline gives CDR1 SGDLS, CDR2 YYNGEE. The CDR3 DNA is TGTGCCAGCAGCGTAGGATCCGGTGGAGAGACCCAGTACTTC. Translated: CASSVGSGGETQYF.

The V gene is TRBV27, the J gene TRBJ2-7, with 7 bases identical to TRBD1. Germline CDR1 is MNHEY and CDR2 is SMNVEV (reference sequence). This CDR3 has 14 amino acids. With 11 bases clipped from V and 1 base from J, the junction kept 11 bases outside the gene matches. In DNA, the CDR3 is TGTGCCGTTTCCTCGACAGGGATGTCCTACGAGCAGTACTTC. Translated: CAVSSTGMSYEQYF.

The rearrangement uses TRBV6-1 and TRBJ2-7; possible D gene TRBD2, 5 bases. The germline V and J ends were trimmed by 8 bases and 7 bases, with 24 bases remaining between them. The CDR3 covers 15 residues. Germline values: CDR1 MNHNS, CDR2 SASEGT. The CDR3 protein is CASSLDLAAESEQYF. CDR3 in DNA: TGTGCCAGCTCCTTAGATCTAGCAGCCGAAAGTGAGCAGTACTTC.

V usage is TRBV2 and J usage is TRBJ1-2; TRBD1 matches at 7 bases. The CDR3 has 13 residues. The ends lost 5 bases at V and 6 bases at J; junction bases unmatched: 6. Germline V gene lookup returns CDR1 SNHLY and CDR2 FYNNEI. This CDR3 is CASSLSRGDGYTF. The DNA of the CDR3 is TGTGCCAGCAGTTTGTCCAGGGGGGATGGCTACACCTTC.

The chain is built from TRBV9 and TRBJ2-6, with no clear D. The V end was cut by 0 bases, the J end by 0 bases, with 16 bases between. The CDR3 length is 19 residues. Germline V gives CDR1 SGDLS, CDR2 YYNGEE. The CDR3 DNA sequence: TGTGCCAGCAGCGTAGTTCAGGAATCCTTTTACTCTGGGGCCAACGTCCTGACTTTC. This translates into CASSVVQESFYSGANVLTF.

This chain connects TRBV27 to TRBJ1-4; D is ambiguous. Germline-derived CDR1 and CDR2 are MNHEY and SMNVEV (reference sequence). CDR3 length equals 12 residues. Deletions cut 7 bases from V and 7 bases from J, with 10 bases between. As DNA, the CDR3 is TGTGCCAGCAATCTGGCTGGTGAAAAACTGTTTTTT. Its protein product is CASNLAGEKLFF.